This T cell receptor beta chain was observed in a study of blood T cell repertoires in COVID-19. Clones were sequenced by immunoSEQ multiplex PCR, and TCRdb holds only the in-frame ones, with some missing. The data contain about 170,000 clones, around 80% of them singletons. V was trimmed by 2 bases and J by 5 bases, leaving 3 bases between them. CDR1 MNHEY and CDR2 SVGAGI come from the germline V gene. The CDR3 runs 12 residues. The chain carries TRBV6-5 and TRBJ2-2; D ambiguous. Sequencing used PBMCs or T cells enriched from blood (not recorded which). The TCR was taken from a woman aged 45-65 years in a cohort exposed to, infected with or recovered from COVID-19 (not recorded which). The CDR3 DNA is TGTGCCAGCAGTTACCCTACCGGGGAGCTGTTTTTT. Its translation is CASSYPTGELFF.